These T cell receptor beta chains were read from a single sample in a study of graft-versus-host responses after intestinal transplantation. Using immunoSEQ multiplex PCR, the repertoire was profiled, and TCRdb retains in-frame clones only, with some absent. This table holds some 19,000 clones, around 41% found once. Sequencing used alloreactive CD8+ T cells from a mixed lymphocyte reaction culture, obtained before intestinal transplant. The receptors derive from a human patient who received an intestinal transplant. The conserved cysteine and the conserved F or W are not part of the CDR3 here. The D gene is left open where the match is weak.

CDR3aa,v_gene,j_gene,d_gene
ASSVGPEAF,TRBV6-6,TRBJ1-1,-
ASSLDGRARGDTEAF,TRBV5-4,TRBJ1-1,-
ASSGEFSNQPQH,TRBV19,TRBJ1-5,-
ASSSPPGSGYT,TRBV5-1,TRBJ1-2,-
ASSVGGEGTQY,TRBV9,TRBJ2-5,-
ASSHNEKLF,TRBV4-1,TRBJ1-4,-
ASSLWAATGNIIY,TRBV5-8,TRBJ1-3,-
SVEGGRPYEQY,TRBV29-1,TRBJ2-7,-
ASSKDRGSFNEQF,TRBV2,TRBJ2-1,TRBD1
ASTLSGRGNNEQF,TRBV6-1,TRBJ2-1,TRBD2
ASSRGVAYEQY,TRBV5-1,TRBJ2-7,-
ASSDLAGRLNEQF,TRBV6-1,TRBJ2-1,TRBD2
ASSLGTSGRNNEQF,TRBV7-9,TRBJ2-1,TRBD2
ATAPHLNTEAF,TRBV7-2,TRBJ1-1,-
AISDPSTYSYEQY,TRBV10-3,TRBJ2-7,-
ASSELVETQY,TRBV2,TRBJ2-5,-
ATSRNGPSYEQY,TRBV2,TRBJ2-7,-
ASAPRNNYAGELF,TRBV12-5,TRBJ2-2,-
ASSFSSGYAGYT,TRBV7-9,TRBJ1-2,-
ASSSGTGGSYNEQF,TRBV5-1,TRBJ2-1,TRBD1
ASSPGLAGEQF,TRBV27,TRBJ2-1,TRBD2
ASSLGPDTEAF,TRBV5-6,TRBJ1-1,-
AWTPDLNYEQY,TRBV30,TRBJ2-7,-
ASSSGTSPYNEQF,TRBV7-3,TRBJ2-1,TRBD2
ASSLVGGSLGEQY,TRBV7-2,TRBJ2-7,TRBD2
ASRESGTGGFEQY,TRBV19,TRBJ2-7,TRBD1
ASSLSYGTGVEKLF,TRBV7-9,TRBJ1-4,TRBD1
AISPSNERVGYRTDTQY,TRBV10-3,TRBJ2-3,-
ASTLRGSSGYT,TRBV6-1,TRBJ1-2,-
ASSGTADTQY,TRBV9,TRBJ2-3,-
ASRGRGLVYGYT,TRBV6-1,TRBJ1-2,-
ASSGSGRANTGELF,TRBV9,TRBJ2-2,TRBD2
ASSVFPGQGYGYT,TRBV9,TRBJ1-2,TRBD1
ASSFIGGEQY,TRBV5-1,TRBJ2-7,-
ASSGGTVTNEKLF,TRBV6-1,TRBJ1-4,TRBD1
ASRGLAGAIL,TRBV2,TRBJ2-1,TRBD2
ASSLILIGDNEQF,TRBV5-1,TRBJ2-1,-
ASSSPSNQPQH,TRBV28,TRBJ1-5,-
ASSSPGTHNEQF,TRBV5-4,TRBJ2-1,-
ASSDPGTGGTEAF,TRBV14,TRBJ1-1,TRBD1
ASGFRGRNQPQH,TRBV12-5,TRBJ1-5,TRBD1
ASSLASGRASSGNTIY,TRBV5-6,TRBJ1-3,-
ASSDGGSNQPQH,TRBV10-1,TRBJ1-5,-
ASSLSKLMTGTNKGEQY,TRBV27,TRBJ2-7,-
ASSLSRGNYGYT,TRBV27,TRBJ1-2,-
ASGHDGWGQETQY,TRBV12-5,TRBJ2-5,-
ASSLVAGGYGYT,TRBV7-8,TRBJ1-2,-
AISGLAGDNEQF,TRBV10-3,TRBJ2-1,TRBD2
ASSYFSGSEQY,TRBV6-5,TRBJ2-7,TRBD2
ASSLGSWDEQY,TRBV11-2,TRBJ2-7,-
ASSYSTGTTYEQY,TRBV6-6,TRBJ2-7,-
ASSYRTASGANVLT,TRBV6-5,TRBJ2-6,-
ASSERDPTYEQY,TRBV6-1,TRBJ2-7,-